This T cell receptor (beta chain) was recorded in a study of identical twins. V shed 3 bases and J shed 5 bases, with 14 bases lying between them. This CDR3 has 15 amino acids. CDR1 is SGHNT, CDR2 YENEEA, per germline. TCRdb called the 5' RACE reads again in MiXCR, with one record for every CDR3 protein. Among under 800,000 distinct CDR3 sequences listed, about 20% were seen once. This same sample was also taken into another study, of T cells expressing NK-cell markers.

Material for sequencing was PBMCs. The rearrangement uses TRBV11-3 and TRBJ2-1; D is tentatively TRBD1 or TRBD2 (5 bases each). The sequence was obtained from a woman aged 18-29 years in good health. CDR3 in DNA: TGTGCCAGCAGCTTCCTCACACTAGGGGACAATGAGCAGTTCTTC. This gives the protein CASSFLTLGDNEQFF.